What follows are 10 T cell receptor beta chains derived from one specimen sequenced in a study of early T cells in non-severe SARS-CoV-2 infection. TCRdb itself ran the 5' RACE reads through MiXCR, one entry per CDR3 protein. The sample contains tens of thousands of distinct CDR3 sequences, about 5% of which appear only once. The sequencing sample was made of whole blood. The receptor set was obtained from an adult who was a healthcare worker with PCR-confirmed SARS-CoV-2 infection or an uninfected control (not recorded which).

This clonotype has more than one count but fewer than ten. The CDR3 reads CAWSALRGGAGELFF. As DNA, the CDR3 is TGTGCCTGGAGTGCCCTTCGAGGGGGGGCCGGGGAGCTGTTTTTT. This chain connects TRBV30 to TRBJ2-2; D perhaps matches TRBD2 (7 bases). The CDR3 has 15 residues. Germline V gene data show CDR1 as GTSNPN and CDR2 as SVGIG (reference sequence). V lost 1 base and J 6 bases, leaving 15 bases between the germline ends.

This clonotype was picked up many times. The chain joins TRBV18 to TRBJ1-3; perhaps TRBD1 as D (5 bases). The germline gives CDR1 KGHSH, CDR2 LQKENI. This CDR3 spans 17 amino acids. The V and J ends lost 3 bases and 0 bases respectively, with 15 bases between them. CDR3 in DNA: TGTGCCAGCTCACCCTTAGGGGACCGAAGCTCTGGAAACACCATATATTTT. Residues: CASSPLGDRSSGNTIYF. The variable domain in full, with the rest retrieved from reference TRBV18 and TRBJ1-3, is NAGVMQNPRHLVRRRGQEARLRCSPMKGHSHVYWYRQLPEEGLKFMVYLQKENIIDESGMPKERFSAEFPKEGPSILRIQQVVRGDSAAYFCASSPLGDRSSGNTIYFGEGSWLTVV.

By sample share, this clonotype is medium-sized. The chain recombines TRBV20-1 with TRBJ2-5; D is perhaps TRBD1 or TRBD2 (5 bases each). The CDR3 has 16 residues. Germline lookup yields CDR1 DFQATT and CDR2 SNEGSKA (reference sequence). V gave up 6 bases and J gave up 5 bases, with 25 bases separating them. DNA for the CDR3: TGCAGTGCAACGACCCCCGGGACCGAGACGGGGGAGACCCAGTACTTC. Amino acid sequence: CSATTPGTETGETQYF.

This clonotype showed up many times. This chain joins TRBV11-1 and TRBJ2-4; 7 bases match TRBD1. Trimming at V came to 4 bases and at J to 0 bases, leaving 3 bases not matched to a gene. This CDR3 spans 15 amino acids. Germline CDR1 reads SGHAT; CDR2 reads FQDESV (reference sequence). CDR3 in DNA: TGTGCCAGCAGCTCCACAGGGGAAGCCAAAAACATTCAGTACTTC. Translating gives CASSSTGEAKNIQYF.

This clonotype appeared many times. As DNA, the CDR3 is TGTGCCAGCAGCTTAGTCTATGAGCAGTTCTTC. Encoded protein: CASSLVYEQFF. The chain combines TRBV7-2 with TRBJ2-1; D is unclear. Trimming shortened V by 1 base and J by 8 bases, and 3 bases separated the two germline ends. The CDR3 spans 11 residues. Germline CDR1 and CDR2: SGHTA and FQGNSA.

V and J are TRBV14 and TRBJ2-7; D assignment may be TRBD1 or TRBD2 (6 bases each). The CDR3 is 15 amino acids. Germline lookup yields CDR1 SGHDN and CDR2 FVKESK. Trimming took 0 bases from V and 4 from J, leaving 13 bases between them. The CDR3 coding sequence is TGTGCCAGCAGCCAAGAAGGAACAGGGAGGTACGAGCAGTACTTC. It specifies CASSQEGTGRYEQYF.

This clonotype was observed at least ten times. V usage is TRBV7-2 and J usage is TRBJ2-7, with unresolved D. Germline V gene data show CDR1 as SGHTA and CDR2 as FQGNSA. The V gene lost 3 bases and the J gene lost 5 bases, with 17 bases spanning the gap. The CDR3 covers 15 residues. The CDR3 here is CASSFQMQAPDEQYF. The CDR3 DNA reads TGTGCCAGCAGCTTCCAAATGCAGGCTCCAGACGAGCAGTACTTC.

This clonotype has a count of ten or more. The V gene is TRBV6-4, the J gene TRBJ2-2; the D is unclear. Germline-derived CDR1 and CDR2 are MRHNA and SNTAGT. CDR3 length equals 15 residues. Deletions cut 0 bases from V and 0 bases from J, with 5 bases between. CDR3 bases: TGTGCCAGCAGTGACTCGCAGGCGAACACCGGGGAGCTGTTTTTT. It translates to CASSDSQANTGELFF.

This clonotype showed up just a few times. This chain joins TRBV9 and TRBJ2-1, with TRBD2 matching 14 bases. The V and J ends lost 3 bases and 15 bases, in that order; junction bases with no gene match: 11. This CDR3 region has 15 residues. Germline V gene lookup returns CDR1 SGDLS and CDR2 YYNGEE. The CDR3 bases are TGTGCCAGCAGCGCCAGCCCGACTAGCGGGGGGGCGGTGTTCTTC. Amino acid sequence: CASSASPTSGGAVFF.

The chain employs TRBV7-2 and TRBJ2-3, with 8 bases matching TRBD2. The germline gives CDR1 SGHTA, CDR2 FQGNSA. With 1 base clipped from V and 6 bases from J, the junction kept 6 bases outside the gene matches. The CDR3 consists of 15 residues. The CDR3 DNA is TGTGCCAGCAGCTTAGACGGGGGGGCTAGTGATACGCAGTATTTT. Translating gives CASSLDGGASDTQYF.